The T cell receptor beta chain described here comes from a study of cytomegalovirus exposure and HLA in healthy donors. In regard to this clone: The antigen is not known.

An approximately 120-subject validation cohort, separate from the 666-subject first cohort, supplied the donors. Germline V gene data show CDR1 as LNHDA and CDR2 as SQIVND (reference sequence). Trimming removed 4 bases at V and 3 bases at J, with 13 bases between. The CDR3 has 14 amino acids. Study results and limitations: A few CMV-associated chains were confirmed in vitro to be specific for CMV antigens. According to the study, some 160 TCR beta chains were cytomegalovirus-associated.

Clones were sequenced by immunoSEQ multiplex PCR, and TCRdb holds only the in-frame ones, with some missing. The table records around 300,000 clones, around 89% of them present only once. The chain employs TRBV19 and TRBJ2-7; tentative D call: TRBD2 (6 bases). The sample was PBMCs. The sequence was collected from a woman younger than 35 in good health and CMV-seronegative. CDR3 sequence: CASSTRTGGYEQYF. CDR3 sequence (DNA): TGTGCCAGTAGTACCCGGACCGGGGGCTACGAGCAGTACTTC.